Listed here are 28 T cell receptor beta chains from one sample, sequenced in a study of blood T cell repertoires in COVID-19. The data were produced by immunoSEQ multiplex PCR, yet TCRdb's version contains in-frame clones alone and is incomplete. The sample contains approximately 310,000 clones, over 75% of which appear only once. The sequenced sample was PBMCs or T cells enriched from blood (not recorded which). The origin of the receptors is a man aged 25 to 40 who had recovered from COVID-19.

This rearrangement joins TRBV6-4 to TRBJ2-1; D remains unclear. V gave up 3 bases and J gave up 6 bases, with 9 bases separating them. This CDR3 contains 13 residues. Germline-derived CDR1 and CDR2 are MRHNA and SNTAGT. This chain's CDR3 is CASSEVVGNEQFF. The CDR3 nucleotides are TGTGCCAGCAGTGAGGTGGTCGGCAATGAGCAGTTCTTC.

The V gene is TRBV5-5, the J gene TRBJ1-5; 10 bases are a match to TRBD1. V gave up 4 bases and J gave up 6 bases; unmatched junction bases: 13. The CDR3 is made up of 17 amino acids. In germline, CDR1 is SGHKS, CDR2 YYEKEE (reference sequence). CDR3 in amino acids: CASSLGDRGRVGQPQHF. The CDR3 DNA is TGTGCCAGCAGCCTTGGGGACAGGGGAAGAGTCGGTCAGCCCCAGCATTTT.

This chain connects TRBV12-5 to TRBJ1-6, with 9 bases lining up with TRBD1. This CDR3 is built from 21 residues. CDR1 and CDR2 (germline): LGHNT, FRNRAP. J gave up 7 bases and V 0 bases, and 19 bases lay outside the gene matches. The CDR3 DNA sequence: TGTGCTAGTGGTTTGGTAGATAAGGGACAGGGTACTCAACCCGGGAATTCACCCCTCCACTTT. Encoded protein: CASGLVDKGQGTQPGNSPLHF.

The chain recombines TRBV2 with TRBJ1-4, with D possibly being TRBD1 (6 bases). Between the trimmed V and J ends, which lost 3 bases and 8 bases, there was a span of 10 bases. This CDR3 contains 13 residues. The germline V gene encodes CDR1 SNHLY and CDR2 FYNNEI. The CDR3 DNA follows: TGTGCCAGCAGTGACAGGGGTCGGGAAAAACTGTTTTTT. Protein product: CASSDRGREKLFF.

The CDR3 here is CAWSVVGPTEAFF. The CDR3 nucleotides read TGTGCCTGGAGTGTTGTGGGCCCCACTGAAGCTTTCTTT. The chain joins TRBV30 to TRBJ1-1; D is ambiguous. This CDR3 is 13 amino acids long. Per germline, CDR1 GTSNPN and CDR2 SVGIG (reference sequence). The V gene lost 0 bases and the J gene lost 4 bases, with 9 bases spanning the gap.

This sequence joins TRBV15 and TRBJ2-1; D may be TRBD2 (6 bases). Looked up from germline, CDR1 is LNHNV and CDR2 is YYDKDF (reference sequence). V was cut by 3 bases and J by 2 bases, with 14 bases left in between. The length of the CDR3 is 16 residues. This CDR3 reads CATSRRWGEAYNEQFF. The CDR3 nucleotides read TGTGCCACCAGCAGGCGGTGGGGGGAGGCCTACAATGAGCAGTTCTTC.

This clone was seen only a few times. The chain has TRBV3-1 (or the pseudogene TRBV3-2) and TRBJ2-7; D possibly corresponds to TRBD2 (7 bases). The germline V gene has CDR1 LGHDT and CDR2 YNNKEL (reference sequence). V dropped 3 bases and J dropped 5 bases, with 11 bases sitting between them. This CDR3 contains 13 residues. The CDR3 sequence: CASSHGGGNEQYF. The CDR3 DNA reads TGTGCCAGCAGCCACGGCGGGGGCAACGAGCAGTACTTC.

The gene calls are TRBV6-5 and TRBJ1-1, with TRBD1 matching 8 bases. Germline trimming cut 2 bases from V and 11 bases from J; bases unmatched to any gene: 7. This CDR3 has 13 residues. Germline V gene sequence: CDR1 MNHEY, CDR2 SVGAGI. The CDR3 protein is CASSYQGAWGAFF. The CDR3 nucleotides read TGTGCCAGCAGTTACCAGGGGGCTTGGGGGGCTTTCTTT.

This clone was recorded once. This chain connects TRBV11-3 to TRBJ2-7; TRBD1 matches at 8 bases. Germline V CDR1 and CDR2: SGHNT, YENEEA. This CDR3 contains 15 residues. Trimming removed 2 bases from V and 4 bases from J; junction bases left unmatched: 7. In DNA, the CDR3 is TGTGCCAGCAGCTTAAGAGGACAGGGCGGGTACGAGCAGTACTTC. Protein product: CASSLRGQGGYEQYF. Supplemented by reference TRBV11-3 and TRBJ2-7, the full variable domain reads EAGVVQSPRYKIIEKKQPVAFWCNPISGHNTLYWYLQNLGQGPELLIRYENEEAVDDSQLPKDRFSAERLKGVDSTLKIQPAELGDSAVYLCASSLRGQGGYEQYFGPGTRLTVT.

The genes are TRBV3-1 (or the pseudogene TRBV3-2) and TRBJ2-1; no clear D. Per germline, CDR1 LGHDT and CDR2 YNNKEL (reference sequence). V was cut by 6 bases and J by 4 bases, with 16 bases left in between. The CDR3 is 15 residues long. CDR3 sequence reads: CASRRTGGIYNEQFF. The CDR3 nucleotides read TGTGCCAGCAGGCGCACTGGCGGCATATACAATGAGCAGTTCTTC.

The chain's CDR3 is CASSQDAGRSTDTQYF. The DNA of the CDR3 is TGTGCCAGCAGCCAAGATGCAGGCCGGAGCACAGATACGCAGTATTTT. The chain employs TRBV4-2 and TRBJ2-3; D gene uncertain. CDR1 LGHNA and CDR2 YNFKEQ come from the germline V gene. This CDR3 region has 16 residues. Between the trimmed V and J ends, which lost 0 bases and 0 bases, there was a span of 10 bases.

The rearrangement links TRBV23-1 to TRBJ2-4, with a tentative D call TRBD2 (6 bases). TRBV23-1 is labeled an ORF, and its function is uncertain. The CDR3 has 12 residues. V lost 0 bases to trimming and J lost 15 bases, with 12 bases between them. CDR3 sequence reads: CASSQSGGKGYF. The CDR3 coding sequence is TGCGCCAGCAGTCAATCGGGGGGAAAGGGGTACTTC.

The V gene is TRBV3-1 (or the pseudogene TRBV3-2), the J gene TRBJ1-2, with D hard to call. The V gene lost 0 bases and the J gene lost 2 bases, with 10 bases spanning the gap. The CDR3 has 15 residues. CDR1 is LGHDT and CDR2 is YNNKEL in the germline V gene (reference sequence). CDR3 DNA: TGTGCCAGCAGCCAAGATTCTGCGGGGAACTATGGCTACACCTTC. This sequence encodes CASSQDSAGNYGYTF.

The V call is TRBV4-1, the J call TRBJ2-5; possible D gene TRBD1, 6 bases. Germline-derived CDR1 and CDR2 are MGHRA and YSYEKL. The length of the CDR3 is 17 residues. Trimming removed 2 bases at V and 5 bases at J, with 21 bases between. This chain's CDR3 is CASSQSAPTGPQETQYF. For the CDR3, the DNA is TGCGCCAGCAGCCAAAGTGCCCCCACAGGGCCCCAGGAGACCCAGTACTTC.

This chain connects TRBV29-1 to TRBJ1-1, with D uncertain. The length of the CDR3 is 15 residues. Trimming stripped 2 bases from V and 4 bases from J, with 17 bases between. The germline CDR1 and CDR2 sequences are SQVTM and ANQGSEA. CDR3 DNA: TGCAGCGTTGAAAATACCCTAAGGGAGGGCACTGAAGCTTTCTTT. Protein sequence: CSVENTLREGTEAFF.

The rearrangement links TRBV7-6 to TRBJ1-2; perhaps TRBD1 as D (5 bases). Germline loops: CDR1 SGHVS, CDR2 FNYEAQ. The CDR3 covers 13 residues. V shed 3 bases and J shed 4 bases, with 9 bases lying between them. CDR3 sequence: CASSFGGTYGYTF. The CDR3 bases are TGTGCCAGCAGCTTCGGCGGGACCTATGGCTACACCTTC. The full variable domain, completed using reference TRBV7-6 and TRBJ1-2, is GAGVSQSPRYKVTKRGQDVALRCDPISGHVSLYWYRQALGQGPEFLTYFNYEAQQDKSGLPNDRFSAERPEGSISTLTIQRTEQRDSAMYRCASSFGGTYGYTFGSGTRLTVV.

The CDR3 sequence: CASGLLGGGLDNEQFF. The CDR3 bases are TGTGCTAGTGGTTTGTTAGGGGGGGGCCTCGACAATGAGCAGTTCTTC. The chain links TRBV12-5 to TRBJ2-1, with a weak D call TRBD2 (7 bases). Trimming removed 2 bases from V and 5 bases from J, with 16 bases in between. This CDR3 is built from 16 residues. Germline values: CDR1 LGHNT, CDR2 FRNRAP. The variable domain in full, with the rest retrieved from reference TRBV12-5 and TRBJ2-1, is DARVTQTPRHKVTEMGQEVTMRCQPILGHNTVFWYRQTMMQGLELLAYFRNRAPLDDSGMPKDRFSAEMPDATLATLKIQPSEPRDSAVYFCASGLLGGGLDNEQFFGPGTRLTVL.

CDR3 bases: TGTGCCAGCAGCCAAATTAGCGGTAGCACAGATACGCAGTATTTT. Translation gives CASSQISGSTDTQYF. The chain carries TRBV3-1 (or the pseudogene TRBV3-2) and TRBJ2-3, with a weak D call TRBD2 (6 bases). Germline CDR1 and CDR2: LGHDT and YNNKEL (reference sequence). With 2 bases removed from V and 0 bases from J, the gap between germline ends came to 9 bases. CDR3 length: 15 amino acids.

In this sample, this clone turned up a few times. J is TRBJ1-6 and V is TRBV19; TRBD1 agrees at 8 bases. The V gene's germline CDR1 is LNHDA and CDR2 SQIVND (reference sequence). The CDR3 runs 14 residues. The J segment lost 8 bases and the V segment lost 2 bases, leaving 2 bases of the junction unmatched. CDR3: CASSIQGADSPLHF. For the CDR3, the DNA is TGTGCCAGTAGTATACAGGGGGCAGATTCACCCCTCCACTTT.

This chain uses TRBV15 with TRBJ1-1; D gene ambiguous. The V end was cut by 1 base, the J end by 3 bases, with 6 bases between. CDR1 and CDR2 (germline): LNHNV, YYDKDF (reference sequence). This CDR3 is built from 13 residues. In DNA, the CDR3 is TGTGCCACCAGCAGAGGAGTAGACACTGAAGCTTTCTTT. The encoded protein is CATSRGVDTEAFF.

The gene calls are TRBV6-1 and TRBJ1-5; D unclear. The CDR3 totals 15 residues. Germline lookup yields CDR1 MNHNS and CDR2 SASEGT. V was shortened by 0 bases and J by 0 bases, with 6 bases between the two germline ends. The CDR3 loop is CASSEAHLSNQPQHF. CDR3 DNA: TGTGCCAGCAGTGAAGCACACCTTAGCAATCAGCCCCAGCATTTT.

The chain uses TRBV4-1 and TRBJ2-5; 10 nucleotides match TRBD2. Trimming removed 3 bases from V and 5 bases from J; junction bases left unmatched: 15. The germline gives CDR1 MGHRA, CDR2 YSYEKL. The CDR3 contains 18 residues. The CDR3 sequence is CASSQNGRSGGAAETQYF. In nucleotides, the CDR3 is TGCGCCAGCAGCCAGAACGGGAGAAGCGGGGGGGCCGCGGAGACCCAGTACTTC.

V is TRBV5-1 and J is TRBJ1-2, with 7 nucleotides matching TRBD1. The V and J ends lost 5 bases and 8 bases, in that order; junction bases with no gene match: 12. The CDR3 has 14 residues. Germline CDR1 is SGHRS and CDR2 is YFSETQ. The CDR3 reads CASRQGTDRGGYTF. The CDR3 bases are TGCGCCAGCAGGCAAGGGACAGACCGCGGGGGCTACACCTTC.

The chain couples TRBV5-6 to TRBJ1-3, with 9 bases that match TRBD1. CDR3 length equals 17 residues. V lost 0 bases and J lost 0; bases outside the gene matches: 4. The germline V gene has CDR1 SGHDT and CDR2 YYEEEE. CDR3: CASSLATGGLSGNTIYF. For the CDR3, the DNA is TGTGCCAGCAGCTTGGCTACAGGGGGCCTCTCTGGAAACACCATATATTTT.

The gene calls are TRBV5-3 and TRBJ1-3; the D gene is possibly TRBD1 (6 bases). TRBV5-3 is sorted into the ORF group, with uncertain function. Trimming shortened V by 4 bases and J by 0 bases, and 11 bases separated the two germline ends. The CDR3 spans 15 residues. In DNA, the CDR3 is TGTGCCAGAAGCGAGGACAGAAACTCTGGAAACACCATATATTTT. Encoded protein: CARSEDRNSGNTIYF.

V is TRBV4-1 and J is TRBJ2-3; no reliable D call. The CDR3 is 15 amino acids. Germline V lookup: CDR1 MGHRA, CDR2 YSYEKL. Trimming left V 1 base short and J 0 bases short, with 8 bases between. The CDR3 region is CASSQASPSTDTQYF. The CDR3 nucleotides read TGCGCCAGCAGCCAAGCGTCCCCTAGCACAGATACGCAGTATTTT.

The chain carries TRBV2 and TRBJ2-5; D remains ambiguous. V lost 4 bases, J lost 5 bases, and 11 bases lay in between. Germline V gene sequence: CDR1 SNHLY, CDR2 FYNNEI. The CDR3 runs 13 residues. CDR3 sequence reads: CASSGGFGETQYF. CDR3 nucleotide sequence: TGTGCCAGCAGTGGAGGTTTTGGCGAGACCCAGTACTTC. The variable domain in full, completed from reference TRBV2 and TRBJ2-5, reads EPEVTQTPSHQVTQMGQEVILRCVPISNHLYFYWYRQILGQKVEFLVSFYNNEISEKSEIFDDQFSVERPDGSNFTLKIRSTKLEDSAMYFCASSGGFGETQYFGPGTRLLVL.

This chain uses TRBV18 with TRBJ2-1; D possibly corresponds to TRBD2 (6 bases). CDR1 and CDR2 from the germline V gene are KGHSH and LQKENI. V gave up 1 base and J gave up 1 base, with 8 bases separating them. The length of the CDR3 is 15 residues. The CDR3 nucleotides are TGTGCCAGCTCACCACTGGAGGGGTCCTACAATGAGCAGTTCTTC. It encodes CASSPLEGSYNEQFF.